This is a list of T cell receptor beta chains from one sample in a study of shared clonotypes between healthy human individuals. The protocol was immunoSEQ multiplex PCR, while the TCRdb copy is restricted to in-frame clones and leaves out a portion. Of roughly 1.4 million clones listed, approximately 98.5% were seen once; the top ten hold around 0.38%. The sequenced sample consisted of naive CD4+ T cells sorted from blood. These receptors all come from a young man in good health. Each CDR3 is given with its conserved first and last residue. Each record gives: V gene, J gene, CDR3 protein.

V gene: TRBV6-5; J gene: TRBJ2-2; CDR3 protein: CASIAAGRNTGELFF
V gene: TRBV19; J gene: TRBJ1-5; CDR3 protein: CASSPDRGKNQPQHF
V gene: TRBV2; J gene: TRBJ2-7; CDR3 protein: CATGTDTYEQYF
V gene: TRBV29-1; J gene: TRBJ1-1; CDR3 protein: CSVGGPPGGMNTEAFF
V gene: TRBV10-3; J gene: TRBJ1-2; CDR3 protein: CATSITQGTNYGYTF
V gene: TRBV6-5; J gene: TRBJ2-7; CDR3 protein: CASRAPLGSYEQYF
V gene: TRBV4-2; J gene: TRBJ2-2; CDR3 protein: CASSQDHGGSTGELFF
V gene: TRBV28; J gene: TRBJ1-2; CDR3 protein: CASSFGALGDGYTF
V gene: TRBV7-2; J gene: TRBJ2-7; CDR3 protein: CASSLWSIGRDRGYEQYF
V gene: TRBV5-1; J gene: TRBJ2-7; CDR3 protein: CASSGGDPRYEQYF
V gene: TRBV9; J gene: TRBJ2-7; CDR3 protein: CASSVDLGVHYEQYF
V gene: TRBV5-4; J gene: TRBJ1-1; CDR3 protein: CASSSFSRAGSTEAFF
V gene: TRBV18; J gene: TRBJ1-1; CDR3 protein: CASSRVGNTEAFF